This T cell receptor beta chain was observed in a study of immune evolution from preneoplasia to lung adenocarcinoma. Patient tissue came from resections in Japan or China, 2014–2017. Histologic diagnosis was independently verified by two lung pathologists. V shed 4 bases and J shed 4 bases, with 7 bases lying between them. The CDR3 runs 12 residues. Germline-derived CDR1 and CDR2 are SQVTM and ANQGSEA. Study-wide findings and caveats: Top clone share appeared to fall from AAH through AIS, MIA, adenocarcinoma. Later-stage lesions appeared to have more T cells, more diversity, less clonality.

The count of this clone is one. Its antigen is as yet unknown. The table came from immunoSEQ multiplex PCR; TCRdb's copy has only in-frame clones and leaves some out. Of under 6,000 clones listed, over 65% were seen once; the top ten hold under 9%. The sequence came from a person aged 55-80 years with lung adenocarcinoma. This chain connects TRBV29-1 to TRBJ1-4; no clear D gene. Specimen: FFPE adjacent normal lung tissue. Here the CDR3 DNA reads TGCAGCGTTGTCGGCCTTAATGAAAAACTGTTTTTT. It translates to CSVVGLNEKLFF.